The clone carrying this T cell receptor beta chain came up a few times. The antigen is undetermined. TCR beta VDJ and CDR3 were profiled, and genomic DNA was the template. Each CDR3 protein gets one entry after TCRdb re-called the reads with MiXCR. This table holds 400,000 to 500,000 distinct CDR3 sequences, about 70% found once. The data were taken from a study of CD8+CD57+ T cells in acquired aplastic anemia. Study outcomes and limitations: Sharing between patients and controls was observed for around 27 CD8+ CDR3 sequences. Levels of CD8+ Simpson's diversity were not significantly distinct in patients versus controls.

The trim removed 2 bases at V and 5 bases at J, leaving 3 bases unmatched. Per the germline V gene, CDR1 is SNHLY and CDR2 is FYNNEI. This CDR3 is 14 amino acids long. Sequencing was done on a sample of sorted CD4+, CD8+, or CD8+CD57+ T cells (not recorded which) from PBMCs. The origin of this receptor is a human donor in good health, serving as a control. This chain joins TRBV2 and TRBJ1-1; 9 bases are a match to TRBD1. CDR3 coding DNA: TGTGCCAGCAGTGAAACAGGGGGCGCGACTGAAGCTTTCTTT. Translated: CASSETGGATEAFF.